A selection of T cell receptor beta chains follows, all from one sample in a study of cytomegalovirus exposure and HLA in healthy donors. Clones were read by immunoSEQ multiplex PCR, and TCRdb kept only the in-frame ones, dropping some. The sample contains 160,000 or so clones, roughly 78% of which appear only once. Source material: PBMCs. The receptors were gathered from a middle-aged woman in good health and CMV-seronegative. Each CDR3 is given with its conserved first and last residue. The order of the fields is clone size, J gene, V gene, D gene, CDR3 length, CDR3 protein, CDR3 DNA. The D gene is left open where the match is weak. Clone size appears in some rows only: once, few, many, or a class for an expanded clone.

-	TRBJ2-5	TRBV11-3	TRBD2	15	CASSTIAGYQETQYF	TGTGCCAGCAGCACTATAGCGGGGTACCAAGAGACCCAGTACTTC
-	TRBJ2-3	TRBV5-4	-	16	CASSLGSGGNTDTQYF	TGTGCCAGCAGCTTGGGTTCAGGGGGGAACACAGATACGCAGTATTTT
few	TRBJ2-3	TRBV2	-	15	CASSGSRGSTDTQYF	TGTGCCAGCAGTGGGTCTAGAGGAAGCACAGATACGCAGTATTTT
-	TRBJ1-1	TRBV19	TRBD1	14	CASNPSGGGTEAFF	TGTGCCAGTAACCCGTCAGGGGGTGGCACTGAAGCTTTCTTT
-	TRBJ1-3	TRBV7-8	TRBD1	17	CASSLGTGLRSGNTIYF	TGTGCCAGCAGCTTAGGGACAGGGTTGAGGTCTGGAAACACCATATATTTT
-	TRBJ2-7	TRBV30	TRBD1	13	CAWRVTGVHEQYF	TGTGCCTGGAGGGTTACAGGGGTCCACGAGCAGTACTTC
-	TRBJ1-1	TRBV9	TRBD1	15	CASSVAGQGATEAFF	TGTGCCAGCAGCGTAGCCGGACAGGGGGCTACTGAAGCTTTCTTT
-	TRBJ1-2	TRBV29-1	-	13	CSVDNGGGYGYTF	TGCAGCGTTGATAACGGGGGAGGATATGGCTACACCTTC
-	TRBJ2-2	TRBV15	-	14	CATSRERGTGELFF	TGTGCCACCAGCAGAGAGCGCGGCACCGGGGAGCTGTTTTTT
once	TRBJ2-7	TRBV28	-	15	CASSLFAGGRDEQYF	TGTGCCAGCAGTTTATTCGCGGGCGGCCGTGACGAGCAGTACTTC
few	TRBJ2-2	TRBV5-1	TRBD2	16	CASSFERGTNTGELFF	TGCGCCAGCAGCTTCGAGCGGGGGACGAACACCGGGGAGCTGTTTTTT
-	TRBJ1-1	TRBV14	-	17	CASSPQLWAGQNTEAFF	TGTGCCAGCAGCCCTCAACTATGGGCAGGACAGAACACTGAAGCTTTCTTT
-	TRBJ1-2	TRBV5-1	TRBD1	13	CASSSTGIYGYTF	TGCGCCAGCAGCTCGACAGGGATCTATGGCTACACCTTC
-	TRBJ2-3	TRBV7-9	TRBD1	15	CASSPRDRGIDTQYF	TGTGCCAGCAGCCCCCGGGACAGGGGGATAGATACGCAGTATTTT
-	TRBJ1-2	TRBV30	-	11	CAWTGGIGYTF	TGTGCCTGGACGGGGGGCATTGGCTACACCTTC
few	TRBJ2-7	TRBV6-1	TRBD1	15	CASRAPGQGYYEQYF	TGTGCCAGCAGAGCACCGGGACAGGGATACTACGAGCAGTACTTC
-	TRBJ2-1	TRBV15	-	13	CATSQDLHNEQFF	TGTGCCACCTCCCAAGACTTACACAATGAGCAGTTCTTC
-	TRBJ1-1	TRBV10-1	TRBD1	17	CASSRIGTGPMNTEAFF	TGCGCCAGCAGCCGAATCGGGACAGGCCCTATGAACACTGAAGCTTTCTTT
once	TRBJ1-1	TRBV14	TRBD1	15	CASSRTTGGLTEAFF	TGTGCCAGCAGCCGGACGACAGGGGGACTCACTGAAGCTTTCTTT
-	TRBJ2-5	TRBV28	-	16	CASSFVSGAIQETQYF	TGTGCCAGCAGTTTCGTTTCAGGGGCGATCCAAGAGACCCAGTACTTC
-	TRBJ2-7	TRBV5-1	-	15	CASSLETGPGYEQYF	TGCGCCAGCAGCTTGGAAACAGGGCCAGGATACGAGCAGTACTTC
-	TRBJ1-2	TRBV4-2	-	15	CASSQDLENFYGYTF	TGTGCCAGCAGCCAAGACCTCGAGAACTTCTATGGCTACACCTTC
-	TRBJ1-4	TRBV5-1	-	14	CASSQDRNNEKLFF	TGCGCCAGCAGCCAGGACAGAAATAATGAAAAACTGTTTTTT
-	TRBJ2-5	TRBV19	-	16	CASSVITGSSGETQYF	TGTGCCAGTAGTGTAATCACCGGGAGCAGTGGGGAGACCCAGTACTTC